These T cell receptor beta chains were read from a single sample in a study of CD8 T cells in ankylosing spondylitis. TCRdb reanalysed the 5' RACE reads using MiXCR and keeps one entry per CDR3 protein. The table shows tens of thousands of distinct CDR3 sequences, with about 5.1% occurring only once. The sequencing sample was made of blood, either unsorted or a sorted T cell fraction (not recorded which). The receptors originated from a female donor with ankylosing spondylitis or in good health (not recorded which). The CDR3 runs from the conserved cysteine through the conserved F or W. A D gene is named only where the DNA matches it firmly. Only part of the rows carry a size: once, few, many, or a class if the clone is expanded.

D gene: -
CDR3 length: 16
clone size: many
V gene: TRBV9
J gene: TRBJ2-7
CDR3 DNA: TGTGCCAGCAGCCCAAGGGATGGGAAGAGGGACTACGAGCAGTACTTC
CDR3 protein: CASSPRDGKRDYEQYF

D gene: -
CDR3 length: 15
clone size: -
V gene: TRBV9
J gene: TRBJ2-5
CDR3 DNA: TGTGCCAGCAGCGTAGCTATGTCCAGTCGGGAGACCCAGTACTTC
CDR3 protein: CASSVAMSSRETQYF

D gene: TRBD1
CDR3 length: 13
clone size: many
V gene: TRBV9
J gene: TRBJ1-1
CDR3 DNA: TGTGCCAGCAGCCAAGACAGGGATACTGAAGCTTTCTTT
CDR3 protein: CASSQDRDTEAFF

D gene: TRBD1
CDR3 length: 15
clone size: many
V gene: TRBV12-3/TRBV12-4
J gene: TRBJ2-1
CDR3 DNA: TGTGCCAGCAGTCCTGGGGACAGGGACTACAATGAGCAGTTCTTC
CDR3 protein: CASSPGDRDYNEQFF

D gene: -
CDR3 length: 15
clone size: medium-sized
V gene: TRBV9
J gene: TRBJ2-1
CDR3 DNA: TGTGCCAGCGCGTTTTCAGGGGCGTCCTACGATGAGCAGTTCTTC
CDR3 protein: CASAFSGASYDEQFF

D gene: TRBD1
CDR3 length: 15
clone size: many
V gene: TRBV9
J gene: TRBJ2-6
CDR3 DNA: TGTGCCAGCAGCAACAGGGGCTCTGGGGCCAACGTCCTGACTTTC
CDR3 protein: CASSNRGSGANVLTF

D gene: TRBD2
CDR3 length: 16
clone size: few
V gene: TRBV9
J gene: TRBJ2-2
CDR3 DNA: TGTGCCAGCAGGCCACCGGGACTAGGTTCTACCGGGGAGCTGTTTTTT
CDR3 protein: CASRPPGLGSTGELFF

D gene: -
CDR3 length: 19
clone size: many
V gene: TRBV9
J gene: TRBJ2-1
CDR3 DNA: TGTGCCAGCAGCGTAGGGGCTCTAGCGAAGGCCACCACCTACAATGAGCAGTTCTTC
CDR3 protein: CASSVGALAKATTYNEQFF

D gene: -
CDR3 length: 15
clone size: many
V gene: TRBV9
J gene: TRBJ2-3
CDR3 DNA: TGTGCCAGCAGCGTAAGCCAGATCGGCACAGATACGCAGTATTTT
CDR3 protein: CASSVSQIGTDTQYF

D gene: -
CDR3 length: 13
clone size: many
V gene: TRBV9
J gene: TRBJ1-1
CDR3 DNA: TGTGCCAGCAGCGTCTCCGGTTACACTGAAGCTTTCTTT
CDR3 protein: CASSVSGYTEAFF

D gene: TRBD1
CDR3 length: 16
clone size: many
V gene: TRBV9
J gene: TRBJ1-2
CDR3 DNA: TGTGCCAGCAGCGTAGGGTGGACAGGGGGCTCAGCTGGCTACACCTTC
CDR3 protein: CASSVGWTGGSAGYTF

D gene: -
CDR3 length: 16
clone size: medium-sized
V gene: TRBV6-1
J gene: TRBJ1-5
CDR3 DNA: TGTGCCAGCAGTGTAGGGCCCAGATACCCCAATCAGCCCCAGCATTTT
CDR3 protein: CASSVGPRYPNQPQHF

D gene: TRBD2
CDR3 length: 15
clone size: -
V gene: TRBV9
J gene: TRBJ2-1
CDR3 DNA: TGTGCCAGCAGCCCCGGGGGGGGGGGACGAAATGAGCAGTTCTTC
CDR3 protein: CASSPGGGGRNEQFF

D gene: TRBD1
CDR3 length: 14
clone size: many
V gene: TRBV9
J gene: TRBJ2-3
CDR3 DNA: TGTGCCAGCAGCGCCCGACAGGGTGCTGATACGCAGTATTTT
CDR3 protein: CASSARQGADTQYF

D gene: -
CDR3 length: 15
clone size: many
V gene: TRBV9
J gene: TRBJ2-1
CDR3 DNA: TGTGCCAGCAGCGTAGACCCCCAGATGTACAATGAGCAGTTCTTC
CDR3 protein: CASSVDPQMYNEQFF

D gene: -
CDR3 length: 13
clone size: many
V gene: TRBV9
J gene: TRBJ2-1
CDR3 DNA: TGTGCCAGCAGCGTATCGAACTACAATGAGCAGTTCTTC
CDR3 protein: CASSVSNYNEQFF

D gene: -
CDR3 length: 13
clone size: -
V gene: TRBV9
J gene: TRBJ2-3
CDR3 DNA: TGTGCCAGCAGCGTTCAGGGGTGGGATACGCAGTATTTT
CDR3 protein: CASSVQGWDTQYF

D gene: TRBD1
CDR3 length: 15
clone size: medium-sized
V gene: TRBV9
J gene: TRBJ1-2
CDR3 DNA: TGTGCCAGCAGCGTAACTCCGGGACAGGGTCCGGGCTACACCTTC
CDR3 protein: CASSVTPGQGPGYTF

D gene: -
CDR3 length: 17
clone size: many
V gene: TRBV9
J gene: TRBJ2-2
CDR3 DNA: TGTGCCAGCAGCCCAGTGGGGGGCCTCTCGGTCCCCGGGGAGCTGTTTTTT
CDR3 protein: CASSPVGGLSVPGELFF

D gene: -
CDR3 length: 14
clone size: many
V gene: TRBV9
J gene: TRBJ1-4
CDR3 DNA: TGTGCCAGCAGCGTAGCTGCAACTAATGAAAAACTGTTTTTT
CDR3 protein: CASSVAATNEKLFF

D gene: TRBD2
CDR3 length: 14
clone size: medium-sized
V gene: TRBV9
J gene: TRBJ2-4
CDR3 DNA: TGTGCCAGCAGCGTCGGGGGGGCCGGAAACATTCAGTACTTC
CDR3 protein: CASSVGGAGNIQYF

D gene: -
CDR3 length: 10
clone size: many
V gene: TRBV4-1
J gene: TRBJ2-5
CDR3 DNA: TGCGCCAGCAGCTCCCCGGGCCCCCTCTTC
CDR3 protein: CASSSPGPLF

D gene: TRBD1
CDR3 length: 16
clone size: many
V gene: TRBV9
J gene: TRBJ2-1
CDR3 DNA: TGTGCCAGCAGCGCAGGGCCAAGGGGACAGGGGAATGAGCAGTTCTTC
CDR3 protein: CASSAGPRGQGNEQFF

D gene: -
CDR3 length: 12
clone size: medium-sized
V gene: TRBV9
J gene: TRBJ1-6
CDR3 DNA: TGTGCCAGCACCCGCGAAGGGGGGACCCTCCACTTT
CDR3 protein: CASTREGGTLHF

D gene: -
CDR3 length: 11
clone size: medium-sized
V gene: TRBV9
J gene: TRBJ1-2
CDR3 DNA: TGTGCCAGCGGGATATCAGGTGGCTACACCTTC
CDR3 protein: CASGISGGYTF

D gene: TRBD1
CDR3 length: 15
clone size: many
V gene: TRBV9
J gene: TRBJ1-2
CDR3 DNA: TGTGCCAGCAGCGGTGGACTTGGGACAGACTATGGCTACACCTTC
CDR3 protein: CASSGGLGTDYGYTF

D gene: TRBD2
CDR3 length: 17
clone size: few
V gene: TRBV9
J gene: TRBJ2-1
CDR3 DNA: TGTGCCAGCAGCGTAACTAGCGGGGCGAGCTCCTACAATGAGCAGTTCTTC
CDR3 protein: CASSVTSGASSYNEQFF

D gene: -
CDR3 length: 15
clone size: many
V gene: TRBV9
J gene: TRBJ2-3
CDR3 DNA: TGTGCCAGCAGCGTAGTGTCGGGGAGTTGGGATACGCAGTATTTT
CDR3 protein: CASSVVSGSWDTQYF

D gene: TRBD2
CDR3 length: 17
clone size: many
V gene: TRBV9
J gene: TRBJ2-4
CDR3 DNA: TGTGCCAGCAGCCCACCCAGCGGGGGGCGGGCCAAAAACATTCAGTACTTC
CDR3 protein: CASSPPSGGRAKNIQYF

D gene: -
CDR3 length: 15
clone size: many
V gene: TRBV9
J gene: TRBJ1-1
CDR3 DNA: TGTGCCAGCAGCGTAGATAGAGGAAGCTCGGCTGAAGCTTTCTTT
CDR3 protein: CASSVDRGSSAEAFF

D gene: -
CDR3 length: 11
clone size: medium-sized
V gene: TRBV9
J gene: TRBJ2-3
CDR3 DNA: TGTGCCAGCAGCGTTGAGGATACGCAGTATTTT
CDR3 protein: CASSVEDTQYF

D gene: -
CDR3 length: 12
clone size: many
V gene: TRBV9
J gene: TRBJ2-2
CDR3 DNA: TGTGCCAGCAGCGTCGCTCTCGGGGAGCTGTTTTTT
CDR3 protein: CASSVALGELFF

D gene: -
CDR3 length: 15
clone size: many
V gene: TRBV9
J gene: TRBJ2-7
CDR3 DNA: TGTGCCAGCAGCGTAGCTTCAGGGCCCTCCTACGAGCAGTACTTC
CDR3 protein: CASSVASGPSYEQYF

D gene: TRBD2
CDR3 length: 15
clone size: few
V gene: TRBV9
J gene: TRBJ2-2
CDR3 DNA: TGTGCCAGCACCTGGACTAGCGCGAACACCGGGGAGCTGTTTTTT
CDR3 protein: CASTWTSANTGELFF

D gene: -
CDR3 length: 15
clone size: many
V gene: TRBV9
J gene: TRBJ1-2
CDR3 DNA: TGTGCCAGCAGCGTTACGGGGCTTTCTAACTATGGCTACACCTTC
CDR3 protein: CASSVTGLSNYGYTF

D gene: -
CDR3 length: 14
clone size: many
V gene: TRBV9
J gene: TRBJ2-7
CDR3 DNA: TGTGCCAGCAGCGAAACAGGGTGGTCCTACGAGCAGTACTTC
CDR3 protein: CASSETGWSYEQYF

D gene: -
CDR3 length: 12
clone size: many
V gene: TRBV9
J gene: TRBJ2-3
CDR3 DNA: TGTGCCAGCAGCGTAGAACGGGGGCGACAGTATTTT
CDR3 protein: CASSVERGRQYF

D gene: TRBD2
CDR3 length: 16
clone size: many
V gene: TRBV9
J gene: TRBJ2-3
CDR3 DNA: TGTGCCAGCAGCTCGGGGACTAGCGGGGGGGTAGATACGCAGTATTTT
CDR3 protein: CASSSGTSGGVDTQYF

D gene: -
CDR3 length: 13
clone size: many
V gene: TRBV9
J gene: TRBJ1-2
CDR3 DNA: TGTGCCAGCAGCGTAGACTGGGGAGGTGGCTACACCTTC
CDR3 protein: CASSVDWGGGYTF

D gene: -
CDR3 length: 12
clone size: few
V gene: TRBV9
J gene: TRBJ2-2
CDR3 DNA: TGTGCCAGCAGCCCCCGGACCGGGGAGCTGTTTTTT
CDR3 protein: CASSPRTGELFF

D gene: TRBD1
CDR3 length: 15
clone size: many
V gene: TRBV9
J gene: TRBJ1-3
CDR3 DNA: TGTGCCAGCAGCGTAGACAGGGGGCTGGGAAACACCATATATTTT
CDR3 protein: CASSVDRGLGNTIYF

D gene: -
CDR3 length: 19
clone size: many
V gene: TRBV9
J gene: TRBJ1-4
CDR3 DNA: TGTGCCAGCAGCGTAGCCCCCCAGGTGTCGACGAGGGGAAATGAAAAACTGTTTTTT
CDR3 protein: CASSVAPQVSTRGNEKLFF

D gene: -
CDR3 length: 12
clone size: many
V gene: TRBV9
J gene: TRBJ1-6
CDR3 DNA: TGTGCCAGCAGCGACCGGAATTCACCCCTCCACTTT
CDR3 protein: CASSDRNSPLHF

D gene: -
CDR3 length: 15
clone size: medium-sized
V gene: TRBV9
J gene: TRBJ1-1
CDR3 DNA: TGTGCCAGCAGCGTCGGGCGGCGGATGAACACTGAAGCTTTCTTT
CDR3 protein: CASSVGRRMNTEAFF

D gene: -
CDR3 length: 14
clone size: medium-sized
V gene: TRBV9
J gene: TRBJ1-2
CDR3 DNA: TGTGCCAGCAGCCCGGGGGGGGCAGCATATGGCTACACCTTC
CDR3 protein: CASSPGGAAYGYTF

D gene: -
CDR3 length: 16
clone size: many
V gene: TRBV9
J gene: TRBJ2-2
CDR3 DNA: TGTGCCAGCAGCCCGAGGGCTACGGGAAACACCGGGGAGCTGTTTTTT
CDR3 protein: CASSPRATGNTGELFF